The text below deals with one T cell receptor beta chain. Its antigen remains unidentified. This sample stems from a study of graft-versus-host responses after intestinal transplantation. Study-wide background: Anti-thymocyte globulin induction was given to all recipients, followed by tacrolimus and steroids for around three years. Study-level findings and limits: Recipient marrow harbored GvH clones, some of which surfaced first in ileum or blood. Where graft-donor T cell macrochimerism was present, patients had high graft-versus-host to host-versus-graft clonal ratios in allografts.

Here immunoSEQ multiplex PCR was the method, and the copy in TCRdb shows in-frame clones only, minus some. The sample has nearly 100,000 clones, 75% to 95% seen once. The V gene's germline CDR1 is MNHNS and CDR2 SASEGT. This CDR3 has 15 amino acids. V was shortened by 10 bases and J by 0 bases, with 16 bases between the two germline ends. The sequence came from a human patient who received an intestinal transplant, so some T cells may come from the graft donor. The starting material was PBMCs, obtained about 450 days after intestinal transplant. The chain carries TRBV6-1 and TRBJ1-3; D gene unclear. The CDR3 nucleotides are TGTGCCACCACCTACATGGGGAACTCTGGAAACACCATATATTTT. Translated, it gives CATTYMGNSGNTIYF.